The 4 T cell receptor beta chains below were found in one sample sequenced in a study of blood T cells in healthy people across ages. For the second PCR, which ran for roughly 7 to 11 cycles, a sample-barcoded 5' primer and a J-beta primer mix were used. TCRdb re-called the 5' RACE reads through MiXCR, storing one row per CDR3 protein. In the table there are more than 700,000 distinct CDR3 sequences, around 45% of which are singletons. The sample taken for sequencing was blood. The source is a man older than 75 in good health.

The V and J genes are TRBV20-1 and TRBJ2-5; the D gene is possibly TRBD1 (5 bases). This CDR3 has 12 residues. V was cut by 3 bases and J by 4 bases, with 9 bases left in between. Germline V gene sequence: CDR1 DFQATT, CDR2 SNEGSKA (reference sequence). The CDR3 region has the DNA TGCAGTGCTAGTTTAGGGGTAGAGACCCAGTACTTC. Amino acid sequence: CSASLGVETQYF.

This sequence joins TRBV7-9 and TRBJ2-5; D is possibly TRBD2 (5 bases). Germline-derived CDR1 and CDR2 are SEHNR and FQNEAQ (reference sequence). The CDR3 has 15 amino acids. V lost 6 bases to trimming and J lost 0 bases, with 14 bases between them. CDR3 coding DNA: TGTGCCAGCAGTACGGACGGGATCTACCAAGAGACCCAGTACTTC. This translates into CASSTDGIYQETQYF.

The rearrangement joins TRBV28 to TRBJ1-5; 10 nucleotides agree with TRBD1. Germline CDR1 reads MDHEN; CDR2 reads SYDVKM. With 6 bases clipped from V and 6 bases from J, the junction kept 5 bases outside the gene matches. The CDR3 runs 14 residues. In DNA, the CDR3 is TGTGCCAGCAGGGGGACAGGGGAGTTTCAGCCCCAGCATTTT. This translates into CASRGTGEFQPQHF. The whole variable domain, filled in from reference TRBV28 and TRBJ1-5, reads DVKVTQSSRYLVKRTGEKVFLECVQDMDHENMFWYRQDPGLGLRLIYFSYDVKMKEKGDIPEGYSVSREKKERFSLILESASTNQTSMYLCASRGTGEFQPQHFGDGTRLSIL.

V is TRBV18 and J is TRBJ1-2; D is uncertain. CDR3 length: 13 residues. Germline V CDR1 and CDR2: KGHSH, LQKENI. Trimming left V 2 bases short and J 6 bases short, with 10 bases between. In DNA form, the CDR3 reads TGTGCCAGCTCACCAGGCTACGGGAATGGCTACACCTTC. This gives the protein CASSPGYGNGYTF.